This T cell receptor (beta chain) was profiled in a study of cytomegalovirus exposure and HLA in healthy donors. Overall study context: Among about 179 million T cells, an earlier analysis found roughly 110 million unique TCR beta sequences. Study results and caveats: Accurate prediction of most subjects' HLA-A and HLA-B alleles from TCR beta sequences was reported. Later genetic work tied a missense DCLRE1C variant to beta-chain V and J trimming. The study assumed roughly uniform donor sequencing depth for presence/absence analyses.

About this clone: The antigen is unknown.

V trimming: 3 bases; J trimming: 5 bases; junction bases outside the gene matches: 14. The CDR3 length is 19 residues. In germline, CDR1 is SGHRS, CDR2 YFSETQ. A multiplex PCR was run with 60 Vbeta primers and 13 Jbeta primers. Libraries were prepared by immunoSEQ multiplex PCR; TCRdb keeps only in-frame clonotypes and omits some of them. The table includes 200,000 to 250,000 clones, more than 75% detected once. The chain carries TRBV5-1 and TRBJ2-3; TRBD2 aligns across 14 bases. This sequence was found in a male donor in good health and CMV-seronegative. The sequenced sample consisted of PBMCs. The CDR3 protein is CASSSEKTSGRAYGDTQYF. The CDR3 coding sequence is TGCGCCAGCAGCTCGGAAAAGACTAGCGGGAGGGCCTATGGAGATACGCAGTATTTT.